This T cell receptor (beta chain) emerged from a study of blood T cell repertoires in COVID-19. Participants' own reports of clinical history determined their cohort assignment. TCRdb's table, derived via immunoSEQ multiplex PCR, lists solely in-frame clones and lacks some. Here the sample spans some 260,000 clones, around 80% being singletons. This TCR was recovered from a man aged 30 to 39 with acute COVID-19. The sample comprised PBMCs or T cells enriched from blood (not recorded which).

CDR3 nucleotides: TGCGCCAGCAGCCAAGATTTAGCAGCTGTTCAGCCCCAGCATTTT. Amino acids: CASSQDLAAVQPQHF. The rearrangement uses TRBV4-3 and TRBJ1-5; the D is unclear. The germline V and J ends were trimmed by 0 bases and 6 bases, with 12 bases remaining between them. The CDR3 has 15 amino acids. CDR1 and CDR2 (germline): LGHNA, YSLEER.